This TCR beta chain was found in a study of CD8 T cells in ankylosing spondylitis. A few counts support this clonotype. No antigen is known for it. Whole-study findings and limits: There were earlier reports of some motif variants in reactive arthritis synovial fluid and blood. According to the report, clones linked to the disease were significantly enriched in matched synovial fluid samples taken from ankylosing spondylitis patients. Seemingly distinctive of ankylosing spondylitis blood was a TCR beta motif formed by eight highly homologous variants. Clones linked with disease were CD8+ and fairly uncommon in the peripheral blood.

The CDR3 length is 16 residues. V gave up 2 bases and J gave up 0 bases, with 12 bases separating them. For TCR beta, libraries came from quantitative 5'-RACE with molecular barcodes. A single record per CDR3 protein comes from TCRdb applying MiXCR to the 5' RACE reads. Here the sample spans around 440,000 distinct CDR3 sequences, 17% being singletons. This clonotype was obtained from a male donor with ankylosing spondylitis. The gene calls are TRBV12-3 or TRBV12-4 and TRBJ2-3; no clear D. The sample consisted of blood, either unsorted or a sorted T cell fraction (not recorded which). CDR3 region: CASSLLGYTSTDTQYF. CDR3 in DNA: TGTGCCAGCAGTTTATTAGGATATACTAGCACAGATACGCAGTATTTT.